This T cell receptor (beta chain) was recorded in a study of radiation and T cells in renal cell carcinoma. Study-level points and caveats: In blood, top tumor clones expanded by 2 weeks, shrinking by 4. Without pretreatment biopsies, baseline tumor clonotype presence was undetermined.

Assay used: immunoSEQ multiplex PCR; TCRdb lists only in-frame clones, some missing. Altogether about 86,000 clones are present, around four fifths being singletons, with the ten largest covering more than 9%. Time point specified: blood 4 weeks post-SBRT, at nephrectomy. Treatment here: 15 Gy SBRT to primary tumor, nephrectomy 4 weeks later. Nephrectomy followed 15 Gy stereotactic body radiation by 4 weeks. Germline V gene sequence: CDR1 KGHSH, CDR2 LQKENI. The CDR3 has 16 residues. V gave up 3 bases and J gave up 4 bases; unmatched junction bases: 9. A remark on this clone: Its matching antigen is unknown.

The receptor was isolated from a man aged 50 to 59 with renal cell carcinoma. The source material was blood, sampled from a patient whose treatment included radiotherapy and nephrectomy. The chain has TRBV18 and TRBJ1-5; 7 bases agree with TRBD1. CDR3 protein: CASSPLSGQTNQPQHF. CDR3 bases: TGTGCCAGCTCACCCCTCTCGGGACAGACAAATCAGCCCCAGCATTTT.